This TCR beta chain comes out of a study of post-analysis software for immune sequencing data. Study-level findings and limits: Diversity measured as normalized Chao1 was significantly lower in multiple sclerosis patients than in controls.

The library was made from cDNA and included unique molecular identifiers. Input of about 0.9 to 10 million T cells yielded about half a million cDNA molecules. Each CDR3 protein is one row after TCRdb ran MiXCR on the PCR reads. The sample has more than 500,000 distinct CDR3 sequences, approximately 34% seen once; the top ten hold about 6%. For this clonotype: What it recognizes is unknown.

The receptor comes from a girl aged 2 to 17 with multiple sclerosis. Sequences were obtained from blood.

The DNA of the CDR3 is TGTGCCAGCAATCCTCTGGGCTCCCTAGAGGAGCAGTACTTC. It translates to CASNPLGSLEEQYF. This sequence joins TRBV12-3 or TRBV12-4 and TRBJ2-4; D unresolved. The CDR3 spans 14 residues. Deletions cut 7 bases from V and 13 bases from J, with 23 bases between.